The rows below give T cell receptor beta chains drawn from one sample of a study of T cell repertoires in cytomegalovirus infection. These receptors have no identified antigens. TCRdb redid the calling of the reads with MiXCR, one entry per CDR3 protein. The data contain about 770,000 distinct CDR3 sequences, 25% to 30% of them seen just once; the ten biggest clones take up approximately 14%. This specimen consisted of cultured CD8+ T cells from PBMCs, obtained from culture after CMV antigen stimulation. The origin of the receptors is a human donor in good health (CMV status not recorded). Some clones in this sample may be carry-over from other donors' samples. Both conserved end residues are part of each CDR3. A D gene is named only where the DNA matches it firmly. A clone size is listed for some rows: how often the clone was seen (once, few, many), or a class if it is expanded.

cdr3_aa	cdr3_nt	d_call	v_call	j_call	clone_size
CASNAGTGTSPLHF	TGTGCCAGCAACGCCGGGACAGGGACTTCACCCCTCCACTTT	TRBD1	TRBV11-3	TRBJ1-6	-
CDSSKTGVRGGYTF	TGTGACAGCAGCAAGACAGGGGTGAGAGGGGGCTACACCTTC	TRBD1	TRBV27	TRBJ1-2	-
CAILGSGVAEAFF	TGTGCCATCCTAGGGTCGGGAGTGGCTGAAGCTTTCTTT	-	TRBV2	TRBJ1-1	few
CASSWAPGNTEAFF	TGTGCCAGCAGTTGGGCCCCTGGGAACACTGAAGCTTTCTTT	-	TRBV6-2/TRBV6-3	TRBJ1-1	-
CASSPGLAGARNNEQFF	TGTGCCAGCAGTCCCGGACTAGCGGGGGCCCGCAACAATGAGCAGTTCTTC	TRBD2	TRBV2	TRBJ2-1	-
CASSSWKGRTNTGELFF	TGTGCCAGCAGCTCCTGGAAGGGACGGACGAACACCGGGGAGCTGTTTTTT	-	TRBV11-2	TRBJ2-2	-
CASSPEYTAGDYGYTF	TGTGCCAGCAGCCCGGAATATACTGCAGGGGACTATGGCTACACCTTC	-	TRBV7-8	TRBJ1-2	-
CASSQGEPGAPYEQYF	TGCGCCAGCAGCCAAGGAGAACCAGGGGCCCCCTACGAGCAGTACTTC	-	TRBV4-1	TRBJ2-7	-
CSVLLHSNQETQYF	TGCAGCGTCCTCCTGCATAGCAACCAAGAGACCCAGTACTTC	-	TRBV29-1	TRBJ2-5	few
CASSLISSNGYTF	TGTGCCAGCAGCTTAATTAGTAGTAATGGCTACACCTTC	-	TRBV7-2	TRBJ1-2	-
CAANGGAQPQHF	TGTGCCGCTAACGGGGGGGCGCAGCCCCAGCATTTT	-	TRBV7-9	TRBJ1-5	many